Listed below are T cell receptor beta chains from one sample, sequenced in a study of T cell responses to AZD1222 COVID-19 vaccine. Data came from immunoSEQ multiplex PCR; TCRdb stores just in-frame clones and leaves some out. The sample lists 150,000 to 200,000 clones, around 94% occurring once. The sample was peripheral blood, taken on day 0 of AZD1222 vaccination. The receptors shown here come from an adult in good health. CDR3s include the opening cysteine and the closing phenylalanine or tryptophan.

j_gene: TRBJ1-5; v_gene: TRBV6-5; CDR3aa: CASSYERNQPQHF
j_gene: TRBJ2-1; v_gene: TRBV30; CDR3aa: CAWHRDPRAGAKNEQFF
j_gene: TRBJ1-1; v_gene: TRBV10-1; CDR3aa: CASSQTQGPDTEAFF
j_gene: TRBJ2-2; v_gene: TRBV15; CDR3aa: CATSSRDGELFF
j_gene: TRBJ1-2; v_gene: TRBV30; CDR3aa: CAWDKPPNYGYTF
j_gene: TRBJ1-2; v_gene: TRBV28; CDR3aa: CASSLEGLGGYTF
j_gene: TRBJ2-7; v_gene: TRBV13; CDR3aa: CASSVGTSGIYEQYF
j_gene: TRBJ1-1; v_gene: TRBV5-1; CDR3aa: CASSLAGSGGATEAFF
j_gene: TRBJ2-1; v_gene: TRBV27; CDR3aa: CASSSGTSGVNEQFF
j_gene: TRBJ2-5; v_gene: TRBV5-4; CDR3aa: CASSQDRQETQYF
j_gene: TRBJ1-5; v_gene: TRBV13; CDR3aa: CASSFGTVNQPQHF
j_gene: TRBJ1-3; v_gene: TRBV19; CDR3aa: CASSMGHTSGNTIYF
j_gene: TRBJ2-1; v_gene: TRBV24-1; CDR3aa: CATSDPTTGYNEQFF
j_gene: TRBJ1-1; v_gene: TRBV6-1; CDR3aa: CASSEGGTRKEAFF
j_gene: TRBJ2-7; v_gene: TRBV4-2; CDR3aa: CASSLTGASYEQYF